Listed below are T cell receptor beta chains from one sample, sequenced in a study of CD8 T cells in Susac syndrome. TCRdb re-analysed the immunoSEQ multiplex PCR reads in MiXCR, keeping a single row per CDR3 protein. The table lists under 200,000 distinct CDR3 sequences, 85% to 95% of them singletons. Specimen: CD8+ T cells from PBMCs. The receptors come from a human donor with multiple sclerosis. Both conserved end residues are part of each CDR3. A D gene is named only where the DNA matches it firmly. Only some rows state a clone size, as once, few, many or a class for expanded clones.

>NA|TRBV20-1|NA|TRBJ1-2
TGCAGTGCTAGATCTCCCCCGGCAGTCTATGGCTACACCTTC
CSARSPPAVYGYTF
>NA|TRBV20-1|NA|TRBJ2-1
TGCAGTGCTAGAGGGGGAAGCGACACTTCGCGCATCTCCTACAATGAGCAGTTCTTC
CSARGGSDTSRISYNEQFF
>NA|TRBV12-3/TRBV12-4|NA|TRBJ1-5
TGTGCCAGCACCTCACTGTGGGGACCCTATAGCAATCAGCCCCAGCATTTT
CASTSLWGPYSNQPQHF
>NA|TRBV29-1|NA|TRBJ1-1
TGCAGCGTTGATCTAGGGGCTGAAGCTTTCTTT
CSVDLGAEAFF
>TRBD2|TRBV6-5|NA|TRBJ2-5
TGTGCCAGCAGTGGGAGCGGGGGGGCCGGGGAGACCCAGTACTTC
CASSGSGGAGETQYF
>NA|TRBV29-1|NA|TRBJ2-7
TGCAGCGCCGGACATACTACCTACGAGCAGTACTTC
CSAGHTTYEQYF
>TRBD2|TRBV3-1|NA|TRBJ2-7
TGTGCCAGCAGCCAGTCCCATGGACTAGCGAGAGACTACGAGCAGTACTTC
CASSQSHGLARDYEQYF
>NA|TRBV7-8|NA|TRBJ1-2
TGTGCCAGCAGCCCCGGGTACCGCTATGGCTACACCTTC
CASSPGYRYGYTF
>NA|TRBV29-1|NA|TRBJ1-1
TGCAGCGTTGCAGGGTCTGGAACGAACACTGAAGCTTTCTTT
CSVAGSGTNTEAFF
>NA|TRBV28|few|TRBJ2-7
TGTGCCAGCAGTCCCGCGGGCACCTACGAGCAGTACTTC
CASSPAGTYEQYF
>NA|TRBV7-3|NA|TRBJ2-5
TGTGCCAGCAGCGCCTCGGGACTGCCTAAAGAGACCCAGTACTTC
CASSASGLPKETQYF
>NA|TRBV5-6|NA|TRBJ2-6
TGTGCCAGCAGCTTCTCTGGGGCCAACGTCCTGACTTTC
CASSFSGANVLTF
>NA|TRBV24-1|NA|TRBJ2-1
TGTGCCATAGGGACCGATACGAATGAGCAGTTCTTC
CAIGTDTNEQFF
>NA|TRBV7-9|NA|TRBJ2-7
TGTGCCAGCAGCTTAGGTTCAGTCTACGAGCAGTACTTC
CASSLGSVYEQYF
>NA|TRBV6-5|NA|TRBJ2-7
TGTGCCAGCAGTTGGGCCGAGGCAGGCTACGAGCAGTACTTC
CASSWAEAGYEQYF
>NA|TRBV6-5|once|TRBJ2-7
TGTGCCAGCAGCCTCGAAGTAGCGGTGAGCTACGAGCAGTACTTC
CASSLEVAVSYEQYF
>TRBD1|TRBV20-1|NA|TRBJ2-7
TGCAGTGCCGACAGGGGGCTTAACTACGAGCAGTACTTC
CSADRGLNYEQYF
>NA|TRBV12-3/TRBV12-4|NA|TRBJ2-1
TGTGCCAGCGGATCGGTCGGCTCCTACAATGAGCAGTTCTTC
CASGSVGSYNEQFF
>TRBD1|TRBV7-2|NA|TRBJ2-4
TGTGCCAGCAGCCTCCCACGACAGGGGGCCGAACTAGCCAAAAACATTCAGTACTTC
CASSLPRQGAELAKNIQYF
>TRBD1|TRBV15|NA|TRBJ1-6
TGTGCCACCAGCGGGGACAGGGGTGTCAGCGATTATAATTCACCCCTCCACTTT
CATSGDRGVSDYNSPLHF
>TRBD2|TRBV7-6|NA|TRBJ2-7
TGTGCCAGCAGTTCCGGGACTAGCGGTCCCTACGAGCAGTACTTC
CASSSGTSGPYEQYF
>NA|TRBV12-3/TRBV12-4|once|TRBJ2-5
TGTGCCAGCAGTTCGGACGTTACAACGGAGACCCAGTACTTC
CASSSDVTTETQYF
>TRBD2|TRBV7-8|NA|TRBJ2-7
TGTGCCAGCAGCTTGACTAGCGGGAGCGCCTACGAGCAGTACTTC
CASSLTSGSAYEQYF
>NA|TRBV7-9|NA|TRBJ2-2
TGTGCCAGCAGCCTAACTGCGAACACCGGGGAGCTGTTTTTT
CASSLTANTGELFF
>TRBD2|TRBV7-9|NA|TRBJ2-1
TGTGCCAGCAGCCGACTAGCGGGGGAGGAGCAGTTCTTC
CASSRLAGEEQFF
>NA|TRBV7-9|once|TRBJ1-1
TGTGCCAGCAGGCCTCCGGGGGGTGACACTGAAGCTTTCTTT
CASRPPGGDTEAFF